This is a list of T cell receptor beta chains from one sample in a study of blood T cell repertoires in COVID-19. Sequenced by immunoSEQ multiplex PCR; TCRdb stores in-frame clones only, minus some. The sample has around 24,000 clones, about nine tenths seen once. The specimen sequenced was peripheral blood. The source of these receptors is a woman aged 70-85 years with active COVID-19. The CDR3 runs from the conserved cysteine through the conserved F or W. A D gene is named only where the DNA matches it firmly. The listing skips clone size in some rows; elsewhere it reads once, few, many or a size class.

J gene: TRBJ2-1; V gene: TRBV29-1; D gene: .; clone size: .; CDR3 DNA: TGCAGCGTTGGGGGGGTAGCCTCCTACAATGAGCAGTTCTTC; CDR3 protein: CSVGGVASYNEQFF
J gene: TRBJ1-2; V gene: TRBV4-1; D gene: .; clone size: .; CDR3 DNA: TGCGCCAGCAGCCAAGATAGTAACTATGGCTACACCTTC; CDR3 protein: CASSQDSNYGYTF
J gene: TRBJ2-5; V gene: TRBV2; D gene: .; clone size: .; CDR3 DNA: TGTGCCAGCAGCCCTTTGGAGACCCAGTACTTC; CDR3 protein: CASSPLETQYF
J gene: TRBJ2-7; V gene: TRBV7-2; D gene: .; clone size: .; CDR3 DNA: TGTGCCAGCAGCTTAGGACTGAACTACGAGCAGTACTTC; CDR3 protein: CASSLGLNYEQYF
J gene: TRBJ2-7; V gene: TRBV4-2; D gene: TRBD2; clone size: .; CDR3 DNA: TGTGCCAGCAGCCAAGTGGGACTAGCGGGGGAGTACGAGCAGTACTTC; CDR3 protein: CASSQVGLAGEYEQYF
J gene: TRBJ1-2; V gene: TRBV6-5; D gene: TRBD1; clone size: .; CDR3 DNA: TGTGCCAGCAGTTACCGACCCTCGACAGGGGTAAATGGCTACACCTTC; CDR3 protein: CASSYRPSTGVNGYTF
J gene: TRBJ2-2; V gene: TRBV10-3; D gene: TRBD2; clone size: .; CDR3 DNA: TGTGCCATCAGTGCGACGCCGGGACTAGCGGGGGGGACGGACGGGGAGCTGTTTTTT; CDR3 protein: CAISATPGLAGGTDGELFF
J gene: TRBJ2-1; V gene: TRBV7-8; D gene: TRBD1; clone size: .; CDR3 DNA: TGTGCCAGCAGCTTAGAAAAGGGGACAGCATCCTACAATGAGCAGTTCTTC; CDR3 protein: CASSLEKGTASYNEQFF
J gene: TRBJ2-3; V gene: TRBV5-1; D gene: TRBD2; clone size: .; CDR3 DNA: TGCGCCAGCAGCTCACCTAGCGGGGGGCGCACAGATACGCAGTATTTT; CDR3 protein: CASSSPSGGRTDTQYF
J gene: TRBJ1-2; V gene: TRBV19; D gene: .; clone size: .; CDR3 DNA: TGTGCCACCCTTCCAAGGGGAGGATATGGCTACACCTTC; CDR3 protein: CATLPRGGYGYTF
J gene: TRBJ2-2; V gene: TRBV5-1; D gene: TRBD2; clone size: .; CDR3 DNA: TGCGCCAGCAGCTTGGGGACTAGCTATTCCCCTATGACCGGGGAGCTGTTTTTT; CDR3 protein: CASSLGTSYSPMTGELFF
J gene: TRBJ1-1; V gene: TRBV5-4; D gene: .; clone size: .; CDR3 DNA: TGTGCCAGCAGCCAAAACAGGGTGGGCACTGAAGCTTTCTTT; CDR3 protein: CASSQNRVGTEAFF
J gene: TRBJ2-3; V gene: TRBV5-1; D gene: .; clone size: .; CDR3 DNA: TGCGCCAGCAGCTTGGATCGTCCGGGCACAGATACGCAGTATTTT; CDR3 protein: CASSLDRPGTDTQYF
J gene: TRBJ2-2; V gene: TRBV7-3; D gene: .; clone size: .; CDR3 DNA: TGTGCCAGCAGTCCCCTAGGGGGGGCCGGCGGGGAGCTGTTTTTT; CDR3 protein: CASSPLGGAGGELFF
J gene: TRBJ2-5; V gene: TRBV30; D gene: TRBD2; clone size: .; CDR3 DNA: TGTGCCTGGAGTGTAGTAGCGGGGATCCAAGAGACCCAGTACTTC; CDR3 protein: CAWSVVAGIQETQYF
J gene: TRBJ2-3; V gene: TRBV2; D gene: TRBD2; clone size: medium-sized; CDR3 DNA: TGTGCCAGCAGTGAGCCGGGGACTAGCGCAAATACGCAGTATTTT; CDR3 protein: CASSEPGTSANTQYF
J gene: TRBJ1-6; V gene: TRBV7-8; D gene: TRBD1; clone size: .; CDR3 DNA: TGTGCCAGCAGCCCGCCGGGACAGGGAGTTTCACCCCTCCACTTT; CDR3 protein: CASSPPGQGVSPLHF
J gene: TRBJ2-2; V gene: TRBV7-9; D gene: .; clone size: .; CDR3 DNA: TGTGCCAGCAGCCCCGTTAGCGCCGGGGAGCTGTTTTTT; CDR3 protein: CASSPVSAGELFF
J gene: TRBJ2-1; V gene: TRBV19; D gene: TRBD2; clone size: .; CDR3 DNA: TGTGCCAGTAGCGAGCGGGGGGACTACAATGAGCAGTTCTTC; CDR3 protein: CASSERGDYNEQFF
J gene: TRBJ1-2; V gene: TRBV6-5; D gene: TRBD1; clone size: .; CDR3 DNA: TGTGCCAGCAGGTTTACAGGGGGCCCTAACTATGGCTACACCTTC; CDR3 protein: CASRFTGGPNYGYTF
J gene: TRBJ1-6; V gene: TRBV6-2/TRBV6-3; D gene: .; clone size: .; CDR3 DNA: TGTGCCAGCAGTCCGGGGAATTCACCCCTCCACTTT; CDR3 protein: CASSPGNSPLHF
J gene: TRBJ2-3; V gene: TRBV7-3; D gene: .; clone size: .; CDR3 DNA: TGTGCCAGCAGCTTAGGGGCAAGGAGAGATACGCAGTATTTT; CDR3 protein: CASSLGARRDTQYF
J gene: TRBJ2-2; V gene: TRBV24-1; D gene: TRBD2; clone size: .; CDR3 DNA: TGTGCCACCAGTGATCCGACTAGCGGGGGGGCAAACACCGGGGAGCTGTTTTTT; CDR3 protein: CATSDPTSGGANTGELFF
J gene: TRBJ2-5; V gene: TRBV2; D gene: TRBD2; clone size: .; CDR3 DNA: TGTGCCAGCAGTGGAGAGCGGGGAGAGACCCAGTACTTC; CDR3 protein: CASSGERGETQYF
J gene: TRBJ2-7; V gene: TRBV29-1; D gene: TRBD1; clone size: once; CDR3 DNA: TGCAGCGTGGAGACAGGGCCCTACGAGCAGTACTTC; CDR3 protein: CSVETGPYEQYF
J gene: TRBJ2-7; V gene: TRBV6-6; D gene: TRBD1; clone size: .; CDR3 DNA: TGTGCCAGCAGTTACATAGGGACAGCCTACGAGCAGTACTTC; CDR3 protein: CASSYIGTAYEQYF
J gene: TRBJ2-6; V gene: TRBV9; D gene: TRBD1; clone size: .; CDR3 DNA: TGTGCCAGCAGCGTAGTGGCAGGGGGAAGCTCTGGGGCCAACGTCCTGACTTTC; CDR3 protein: CASSVVAGGSSGANVLTF
J gene: TRBJ2-7; V gene: TRBV4-1; D gene: TRBD1; clone size: .; CDR3 DNA: TGCGCCAGCAGCCAAGATCCGGGACAGGGGTTCAACGAGCAGTACTTC; CDR3 protein: CASSQDPGQGFNEQYF
J gene: TRBJ1-5; V gene: TRBV6-1; D gene: .; clone size: .; CDR3 DNA: TGTGCCAGCAGTGAAGTAGACATAGGCAATCAGCCCCAGCATTTT; CDR3 protein: CASSEVDIGNQPQHF
J gene: TRBJ2-7; V gene: TRBV4-1; D gene: .; clone size: few; CDR3 DNA: TGCGCCAGCAGCCAAGGGAGCCGAGCGGACGAGCAGTACTTC; CDR3 protein: CASSQGSRADEQYF
J gene: TRBJ2-1; V gene: TRBV7-3; D gene: TRBD2; clone size: .; CDR3 DNA: TGTGCCAGCAGCCCTAGCGGGGGGGCCAATGAGCAGTTCTTC; CDR3 protein: CASSPSGGANEQFF
J gene: TRBJ2-6; V gene: TRBV6-5; D gene: .; clone size: .; CDR3 DNA: TGTGCCAGCAGTTACAGGACAGGGGCCAACGTCCTGACTTTC; CDR3 protein: CASSYRTGANVLTF
J gene: TRBJ2-3; V gene: TRBV24-1; D gene: .; clone size: .; CDR3 DNA: TGTGCCACCAGTGACCCTCATAGGGGTGGCGCAGATACGCAGTATTTT; CDR3 protein: CATSDPHRGGADTQYF
J gene: TRBJ2-6; V gene: TRBV3-1/TRBV3-2; D gene: TRBD1; clone size: .; CDR3 DNA: TGTGCCAGCAGCCAAACAGGGGCTGGGGCCAACGTCCTGACTTTC; CDR3 protein: CASSQTGAGANVLTF
J gene: TRBJ2-5; V gene: TRBV4-2; D gene: TRBD1; clone size: .; CDR3 DNA: TGTGCCAGCAGCCCGGGACAGGGAGAGACCCAGTACTTC; CDR3 protein: CASSPGQGETQYF
J gene: TRBJ2-5; V gene: TRBV30; D gene: .; clone size: .; CDR3 DNA: TGTGCCTGGAGATTACAGGGACAAGAGACCCAGTACTTC; CDR3 protein: CAWRLQGQETQYF
J gene: TRBJ2-1; V gene: TRBV28; D gene: .; clone size: .; CDR3 DNA: TGTGCCAGCAGTTCGCACAGGGTCAATGAGCAGTTCTTC; CDR3 protein: CASSSHRVNEQFF
J gene: TRBJ1-5; V gene: TRBV2; D gene: .; clone size: .; CDR3 DNA: TGTGCCAGCAGTGTTTTAGGGGCCGATCAGCCCCAGCATTTT; CDR3 protein: CASSVLGADQPQHF
J gene: TRBJ1-1; V gene: TRBV10-3; D gene: .; clone size: few; CDR3 DNA: TGTGCCATCAGTGAGTCGATCATCAGGGCGCGGACTGAAGCTTTCTTT; CDR3 protein: CAISESIIRARTEAFF
J gene: TRBJ2-5; V gene: TRBV7-9; D gene: TRBD2; clone size: few; CDR3 DNA: TGTGCCAGCAGCTTTCGGCAGGGAGGGGAGACCCAGTACTTC; CDR3 protein: CASSFRQGGETQYF
J gene: TRBJ2-1; V gene: TRBV9; D gene: .; clone size: .; CDR3 DNA: TGTGCCAGCAGCGTAGCGGTGGGGGCGGCCGGCAATGAGCAGTTCTTC; CDR3 protein: CASSVAVGAAGNEQFF
J gene: TRBJ2-1; V gene: TRBV6-2/TRBV6-3; D gene: TRBD2; clone size: .; CDR3 DNA: TGTGCCAGCAGTGAGGCCCCTCGCGGGGGGGCCTACAATGAGCAGTTCTTC; CDR3 protein: CASSEAPRGGAYNEQFF
J gene: TRBJ1-4; V gene: TRBV2; D gene: .; clone size: few; CDR3 DNA: TGTGCCAGCAGTTACGGGGTGAGGCTTCTTAATGAAAAACTGTTTTTT; CDR3 protein: CASSYGVRLLNEKLFF
J gene: TRBJ1-1; V gene: TRBV18; D gene: TRBD1; clone size: once; CDR3 DNA: TGTGCCAGCTCTCGAGATTCAGGGGGGACTGAAGCTTTCTTT; CDR3 protein: CASSRDSGGTEAFF
J gene: TRBJ2-5; V gene: TRBV19; D gene: TRBD2; clone size: .; CDR3 DNA: TGTGCCAGTACCCCGGGGGGGGGAGGAGAGACCCAGTACTTC; CDR3 protein: CASTPGGGGETQYF
J gene: TRBJ2-3; V gene: TRBV7-2; D gene: TRBD2; clone size: .; CDR3 DNA: TGTGCCAGCAGCTTAGCCGGGACTAGCGGGGGGGAGGCGCAGTATTTT; CDR3 protein: CASSLAGTSGGEAQYF
J gene: TRBJ1-6; V gene: TRBV2; D gene: TRBD1; clone size: .; CDR3 DNA: TGTGCCAGCAGTGGACCGGCAGGGGGAAATTCACCCCTCCACTTT; CDR3 protein: CASSGPAGGNSPLHF
J gene: TRBJ1-1; V gene: TRBV5-1; D gene: .; clone size: once; CDR3 DNA: TGCGCCAGCAGCTTGGGACAGATAAACACTGAAGCTTTCTTT; CDR3 protein: CASSLGQINTEAFF
J gene: TRBJ2-2; V gene: TRBV7-9; D gene: TRBD2; clone size: .; CDR3 DNA: TGTGCCAGCAGCTTAGCGGTGACTAGCCGGGAGCTGTTTTTT; CDR3 protein: CASSLAVTSRELFF
J gene: TRBJ1-3; V gene: TRBV7-2; D gene: .; clone size: .; CDR3 DNA: TGTGCCAGCAGCTTAGATCAGGGCTTCACTGGAAACACCATATATTTT; CDR3 protein: CASSLDQGFTGNTIYF
J gene: TRBJ1-4; V gene: TRBV7-9; D gene: TRBD1; clone size: once; CDR3 DNA: TGTGCCAGCAGCTGGACAGGGGAAGCAACCGCAACTAATGAAAAACTGTTTTTT; CDR3 protein: CASSWTGEATATNEKLFF
J gene: TRBJ2-1; V gene: TRBV19; D gene: TRBD2; clone size: .; CDR3 DNA: TGTGCCAGTAGAACTAGCGGGGTCTCCTTCAATGAGCAGTTCTTC; CDR3 protein: CASRTSGVSFNEQFF
J gene: TRBJ2-3; V gene: TRBV7-3; D gene: .; clone size: .; CDR3 DNA: TGTGCCAGCAGCGCCCAGGTTTCAGATACGCAGTATTTT; CDR3 protein: CASSAQVSDTQYF
J gene: TRBJ2-7; V gene: TRBV2; D gene: TRBD1; clone size: few; CDR3 DNA: TGTGCCACTGGACAGGGAAGGGCCTACGAGCAGTACTTC; CDR3 protein: CATGQGRAYEQYF
J gene: TRBJ2-5; V gene: TRBV27; D gene: .; clone size: .; CDR3 DNA: TGTGCCAGCAGTTTACCCCGGGAGAAGTACCAAGAGACCCAGTACTTC; CDR3 protein: CASSLPREKYQETQYF